This T cell receptor (beta chain) stems from a study of blood T cell repertoires in COVID-19. Seattle patient enrollment occurred during active infection, with longitudinal follow-up thereafter. Method: immunoSEQ multiplex PCR; TCRdb's copy keeps in-frame clones and lacks some. The repertoire holds a few hundred thousand clones, with about 90% as singletons. V shed 3 bases, J shed 2 bases, and the junction held 6 bases outside the gene matches. The germline gives CDR1 LGHNT, CDR2 FRNRAP. The CDR3 runs to 17 residues. The sequence was collected from a man aged 18 to 29 with COVID-19, enrolled during active disease. Sequencing was done on a sample of peripheral blood. The chain links TRBV12-5 to TRBJ2-2; 10 bases match TRBD2. The CDR3 protein is CASGFGVAGGNTGELFF. CDR3 nucleotides: TGTGCTAGTGGTTTTGGGGTAGCGGGGGGAAACACCGGGGAGCTGTTTTTT.